Described below is a single TCR beta chain sequence and its context. No antigen is known for it. Trimming left V 4 bases short and J 2 bases short, with 10 bases between. Germline loops: CDR1 SGDLS, CDR2 YYNGEE. The CDR3 contains 14 residues. These data are taken from a study of cytomegalovirus exposure and HLA in healthy donors. Method: immunoSEQ multiplex PCR; TCRdb's copy keeps in-frame clones and lacks some. The table has a few hundred thousand clones, 85% to 95% seen once; the top ten hold more than 0.85%. Overall study results and limits: Investigators reported under 200 TCR beta chains as tied to cytomegalovirus.

This TCR was recovered from a woman under 30 in good health and CMV-seronegative. The specimen sequenced was PBMCs. The chain joins TRBV9 to TRBJ2-1, with TRBD1 as a possible D gene (6 bases). The CDR3 is CASSQGRPYNEQFF. In DNA, the CDR3 is TGTGCCAGCAGCCAGGGGCGGCCCTACAATGAGCAGTTCTTC.